This is a list of T cell receptor beta chains from one sample in a study of T cell responses to AZD1222 COVID-19 vaccine. TCRdb keeps only in-frame clones here, not all; method: immunoSEQ multiplex PCR. This table has 110,000 to 150,000 clones, more than 80% appearing once. Sequenced here: peripheral blood, sampled on day 0 of AZD1222 vaccination. The receptors originated from an adult in good health. The CDR3 runs from the conserved cysteine through the conserved F or W.

v_gene: TRBV13
CDR3aa: CASSPEGINTEAFF

v_gene: TRBV28
CDR3aa: CASSPGQGLGSDTQYF

v_gene: TRBV7-2
CDR3aa: CASGQGLTNEKLFF

v_gene: TRBV5-4
CDR3aa: CASSLRLGGGSTDTQYF

v_gene: TRBV19
CDR3aa: CASSKNTGGAHGYTF

v_gene: TRBV7-2
CDR3aa: CASSGRDRRPYEQYF

v_gene: TRBV6-5
CDR3aa: CASKTYGANYGYTF

v_gene: TRBV7-8
CDR3aa: CASSPGRVDRTTYEQYF

v_gene: TRBV24-1
CDR3aa: CATSESGRRETQYF

v_gene: TRBV3-1/TRBV3-2
CDR3aa: CASSQKTRNEQFF

v_gene: TRBV7-7
CDR3aa: CASSLFPYVGEGNEQFF

v_gene: TRBV19
CDR3aa: CASSRVLSNQPQHF

v_gene: TRBV28
CDR3aa: CASIGQGYQPQHF

v_gene: TRBV2
CDR3aa: CASSPGQGLVDTQYF

v_gene: TRBV6-6
CDR3aa: CASSLTVTSNQPQHF

v_gene: TRBV2
CDR3aa: CASSEADGLAGTDTQYF

v_gene: TRBV7-2
CDR3aa: CASSWAGLGETQYF

v_gene: TRBV28
CDR3aa: CASTTGTYEQYF

v_gene: TRBV7-2
CDR3aa: CASSARGPNFASYNSPLHF

v_gene: TRBV5-4
CDR3aa: CASSLAGTSGKETQYF

v_gene: TRBV5-1
CDR3aa: CASSLALGGLDGYTF

v_gene: TRBV12-3/TRBV12-4
CDR3aa: CASGGTGNSPLHF

v_gene: TRBV6-1
CDR3aa: CASSGRDRRGGANVLTF

v_gene: TRBV2
CDR3aa: CASRGQSYSNQPQHF

v_gene: TRBV5-6
CDR3aa: CASRGKEMRNTEAFF

v_gene: TRBV6-5
CDR3aa: CASSYYQGEETQYF

v_gene: TRBV12-3/TRBV12-4
CDR3aa: CASSWGAFRELFF

v_gene: TRBV4-1
CDR3aa: CASSQAVTSGHYEQYF

v_gene: TRBV3-1/TRBV3-2
CDR3aa: CASSQEAREGANYTF

v_gene: TRBV5-5
CDR3aa: CASSPGGRNTIYF

v_gene: TRBV25-1
CDR3aa: CASSSLGGRAENEQFF

v_gene: TRBV11-3
CDR3aa: CASSLLGGEQFF

v_gene: TRBV2
CDR3aa: CASSAPLAGGYNEQFF

v_gene: TRBV19
CDR3aa: CASSIGERGNTEAFF

v_gene: TRBV7-9
CDR3aa: CASAGTPTEQYF

v_gene: TRBV27
CDR3aa: CASSISGGGGYEQYF

v_gene: TRBV29-1
CDR3aa: CSVEGGIGWDYGYTF

v_gene: TRBV3-1/TRBV3-2
CDR3aa: CASSRPGLAGTGRETQYF

v_gene: TRBV4-1
CDR3aa: CASSQGVDSENTEAFF

v_gene: TRBV9
CDR3aa: CASSTWGASRTDTQYF

v_gene: TRBV12-3/TRBV12-4
CDR3aa: CASSMSYTDTQYF

v_gene: TRBV12-3/TRBV12-4
CDR3aa: CASSLGGGYTF

v_gene: TRBV2
CDR3aa: CASSVGTSGSYGYTF

v_gene: TRBV6-5
CDR3aa: CASSHGSEGSYEQYF

v_gene: TRBV4-3
CDR3aa: CASSQVLSGTRYNEQFF

v_gene: TRBV7-3
CDR3aa: CASSIGAGELFF

v_gene: TRBV10-3
CDR3aa: CAISVEGQGGGYTF

v_gene: TRBV6-5
CDR3aa: CASSPQPGKTQYF